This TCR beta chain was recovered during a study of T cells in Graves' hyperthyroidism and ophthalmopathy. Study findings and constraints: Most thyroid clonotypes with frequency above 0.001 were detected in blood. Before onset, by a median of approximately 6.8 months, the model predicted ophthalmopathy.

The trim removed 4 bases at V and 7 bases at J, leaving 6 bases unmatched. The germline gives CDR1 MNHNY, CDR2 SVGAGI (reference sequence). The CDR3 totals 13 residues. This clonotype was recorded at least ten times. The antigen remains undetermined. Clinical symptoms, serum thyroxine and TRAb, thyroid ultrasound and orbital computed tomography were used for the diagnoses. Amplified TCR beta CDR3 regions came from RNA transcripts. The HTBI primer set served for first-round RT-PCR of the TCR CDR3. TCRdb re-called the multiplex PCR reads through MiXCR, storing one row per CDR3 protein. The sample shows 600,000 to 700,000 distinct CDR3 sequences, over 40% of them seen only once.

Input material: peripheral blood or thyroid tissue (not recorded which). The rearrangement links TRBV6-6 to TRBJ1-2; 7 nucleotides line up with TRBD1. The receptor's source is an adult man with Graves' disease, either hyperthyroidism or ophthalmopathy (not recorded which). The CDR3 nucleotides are TGTGCCAGCAGTTGGCAGGGGGATGGTGGCTACACCTTC. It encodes CASSWQGDGGYTF.